These 6 T cell receptor beta chains originate from one sample sequenced in a study of Ad26.COV2.S vaccination and SARS-CoV-2 variants. Treatment of the sample: roughly 18 received Ad26.COV2.S at low or high dose, single or two shots; about five received placebo; per-sample allocation not given. The samples date from day 63 after the first vaccine or placebo injection. This table comes from immunoSEQ multiplex PCR, and its TCRdb copy is limited to in-frame clones, with some not included. The sample carries roughly 500,000 clones, 87% recorded once. Sequencing was performed on peripheral blood, taken in a trial of Ad26.COV2.S vaccine versus placebo. The source is a person between 18 and 59 years old who received the Ad26.COV2.S COVID-19 vaccine or a placebo.

The chain has TRBV28 and TRBJ2-2; the D gene could be TRBD1 or TRBD2 (5 bases each). The ends were cut back, 7 bases at V and 4 bases at J, with 13 bases in the middle. This CDR3 is 14 amino acids long. Germline V CDR1 and CDR2: MDHEN, SYDVKM. The CDR3, as DNA: TGTGCCAGCAAACTGGGGCGGGTCACCGGGGAGCTGTTTTTT. This translates into CASKLGRVTGELFF.

The chain carries TRBV15 and TRBJ1-1; 7 nucleotides agree with TRBD1. Germline V gene data show CDR1 as LNHNV and CDR2 as YYDKDF (reference sequence). This CDR3 contains 12 residues. With 4 bases clipped from V and 10 bases from J, the junction kept 6 bases outside the gene matches. In nucleotides, the CDR3 is TGTGCCACCAGCAACGACAGGGTGGCAGCTTTCTTT. It is translated as CATSNDRVAAFF. Full variable domain (rest looked up from reference TRBV15 and TRBJ1-1): DAMVIQNPRYQVTQFGKPVTLSCSQTLNHNVMYWYQQKSSQAPKLLFHYYDKDFNNEADTPDNFQSRRPNTSFCFLDIRSPGLGDTAMYLCATSNDRVAAFFGQGTRLTVV.

V gene TRBV3-1 (or the pseudogene TRBV3-2) combines with J gene TRBJ2-1, with D perhaps TRBD2 (6 bases). The CDR3 loop spans 14 amino acids. V lost 2 bases, J lost 8 bases, and 13 bases lay in between. CDR1 LGHDT and CDR2 YNNKEL come from the germline V gene (reference sequence). The CDR3 DNA reads TGTGCCAGCAGCCAAACCCCGGGGGTCGATGAGCAGTTCTTC. It encodes CASSQTPGVDEQFF.

The table lists this clone with a few counts. The chain recombines TRBV19 with TRBJ2-7; the D gene could be TRBD1 or TRBD2 (5 bases each). The CDR3 is 15 residues long. CDR1 LNHDA and CDR2 SQIVND come from the germline V gene (reference sequence). Trimming pared 3 bases from V and 2 bases from J, leaving 14 bases between. The chain's CDR3 is CASSIFLGTTYEQYF. The CDR3 DNA reads as TGTGCCAGTAGTATTTTTCTCGGGACCACCTACGAGCAGTACTTC. Full variable domain (missing parts from reference TRBV19 and TRBJ2-7): DGGITQSPKYLFRKEGQNVTLSCEQNLNHDAMYWYRQDPGQGLRLIYYSQIVNDFQKGDIAEGYSVSREKKESFPLTVTSAQKNPTAFYLCASSIFLGTTYEQYFGPGTRLTVT.

As regards this clone: Other DNA sequences in this sample translate to the same CDR3. The chain employs TRBV6-5 and TRBJ1-1; D uncertain. V gave up 0 bases and J gave up 3 bases, with 8 bases separating them. Per germline, CDR1 MNHEY and CDR2 SVGAGI. This CDR3 is 14 amino acids long. Here the CDR3 DNA reads TGTGCCAGCAGTTACTCGATACGGGACACTGAAGCTTTCTTT. Protein: CASSYSIRDTEAFF.

The chain has TRBV7-2 and TRBJ2-1; 7 bases match TRBD2. Losses at the gene ends were 4 bases for V and 2 bases for J; bases not matched to a gene: 5. The CDR3 loop spans 15 amino acids. Germline CDR1 is SGHTA and CDR2 is FQGNSA. In nucleotides, the CDR3 is TGTGCCAGCAGCTCCGAGCGGGGCCCCTACAATGAGCAGTTCTTC. It specifies CASSSERGPYNEQFF. Supplemented by reference TRBV7-2 and TRBJ2-1, the full variable domain reads GAGVSQSPSNKVTEKGKDVELRCDPISGHTALYWYRQSLGQGLEFLIYFQGNSAPDKSGLPSDRFSAERTGGSVSTLTIQRTQQEDSAVYLCASSSERGPYNEQFFGPGTRLTVL.